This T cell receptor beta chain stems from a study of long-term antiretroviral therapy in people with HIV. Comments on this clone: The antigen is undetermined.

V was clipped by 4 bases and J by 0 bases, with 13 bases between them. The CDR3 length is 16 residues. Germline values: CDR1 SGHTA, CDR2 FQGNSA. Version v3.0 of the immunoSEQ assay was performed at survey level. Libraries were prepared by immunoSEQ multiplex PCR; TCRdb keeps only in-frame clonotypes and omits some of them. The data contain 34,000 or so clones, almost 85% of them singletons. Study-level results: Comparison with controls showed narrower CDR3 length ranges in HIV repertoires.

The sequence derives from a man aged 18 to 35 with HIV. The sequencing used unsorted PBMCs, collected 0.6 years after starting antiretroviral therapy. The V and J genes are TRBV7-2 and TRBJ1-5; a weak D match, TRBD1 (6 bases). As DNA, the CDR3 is TGTGCCAGCAGCTCCGGAGGGGGATATAGCAATCAGCCCCAGCATTTT. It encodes CASSSGGGYSNQPQHF.